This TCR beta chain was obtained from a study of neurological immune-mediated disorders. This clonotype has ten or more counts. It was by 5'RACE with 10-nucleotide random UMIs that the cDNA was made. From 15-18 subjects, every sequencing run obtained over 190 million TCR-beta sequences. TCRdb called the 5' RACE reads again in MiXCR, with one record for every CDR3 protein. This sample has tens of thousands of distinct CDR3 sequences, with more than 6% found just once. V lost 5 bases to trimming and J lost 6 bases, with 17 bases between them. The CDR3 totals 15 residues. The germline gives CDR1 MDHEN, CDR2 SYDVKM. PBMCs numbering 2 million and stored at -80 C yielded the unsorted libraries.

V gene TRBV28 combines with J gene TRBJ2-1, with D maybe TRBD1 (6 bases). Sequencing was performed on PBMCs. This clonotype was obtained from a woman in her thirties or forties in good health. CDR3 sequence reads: CASSADPGALNEQFF. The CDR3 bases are TGTGCCAGCAGTGCGGACCCAGGGGCCCTCAATGAGCAGTTCTTC.